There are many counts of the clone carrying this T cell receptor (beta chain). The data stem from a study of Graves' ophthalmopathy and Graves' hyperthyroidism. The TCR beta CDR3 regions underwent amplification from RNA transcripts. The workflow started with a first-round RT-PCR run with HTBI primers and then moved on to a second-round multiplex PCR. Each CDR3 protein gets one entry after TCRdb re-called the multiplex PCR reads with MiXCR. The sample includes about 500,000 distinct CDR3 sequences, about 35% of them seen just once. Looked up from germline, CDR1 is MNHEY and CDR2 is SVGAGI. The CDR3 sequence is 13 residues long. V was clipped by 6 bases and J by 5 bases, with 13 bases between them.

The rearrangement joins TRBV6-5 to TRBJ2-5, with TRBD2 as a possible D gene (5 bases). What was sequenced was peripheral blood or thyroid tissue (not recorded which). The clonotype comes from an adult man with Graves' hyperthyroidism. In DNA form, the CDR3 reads TGTGCCAGCAGAGAAACTAGAAGCGAGACCCAGTACTTC. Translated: CASRETRSETQYF.